The rows below give T cell receptor beta chains drawn from one sample of a study of cytomegalovirus exposure and HLA in healthy donors. Sequencing was performed with immunoSEQ multiplex PCR; in TCRdb, only in-frame clones are kept and a portion is missing. The sample has about 210,000 clones; roughly 85% are singletons. The sample comprised PBMCs. All receptors come from a girl aged 2-9 years in good health and CMV-seronegative. The CDR3 runs from the conserved cysteine through the conserved F or W. D genes are given only for firm matches. Clone size is shown for a subset of rows, as once, few, many or a class of expanded clone.

V	D	J	size	CDR3	DNA
TRBV4-1	TRBD1	TRBJ2-1	few	CASVPTQQGAFNEQFF	TGCGCCAGCGTGCCCACCCAGCAGGGGGCTTTCAATGAGCAGTTCTTC
TRBV19	NA	TRBJ1-2	NA	CASSTDTGMWGYTF	TGTGCCAGTAGCACGGACACAGGGATGTGGGGCTACACCTTC
TRBV4-1	NA	TRBJ2-5	NA	CASSQAVSPTGERETQYF	TGCGCCAGCAGCCAAGCCGTCAGTCCGACGGGAGAGCGAGAGACCCAGTACTTC
TRBV7-2	TRBD1	TRBJ1-5	NA	CASSLDSDRYQPQHF	TGTGCCAGCAGCTTAGATTCGGACAGGTACCAGCCCCAGCATTTT
TRBV6-5	NA	TRBJ2-7	NA	CASSSRPYEQYF	TGTGCCAGCAGTTCCAGGCCCTACGAGCAGTACTTC
TRBV4-1	TRBD1	TRBJ1-3	NA	CASSQEGTGSRNTIYF	TGCGCCAGCAGCCAAGAGGGGACAGGGAGTAGAAACACCATATATTTT
TRBV2	NA	TRBJ2-1	NA	CASSEVGPVNEQFF	TGTGCCAGCAGTGAAGTTGGTCCGGTCAATGAGCAGTTCTTC
TRBV19	NA	TRBJ2-7	NA	CASSIVAFSSYEQYF	TGTGCCAGTAGTATAGTGGCCTTCAGCTCCTACGAGCAGTACTTC
TRBV2	TRBD1	TRBJ2-2	NA	CASSGGQGVFTGELFF	TGTGCCAGCAGCGGGGGACAGGGGGTTTTCACCGGGGAGCTGTTTTTT
TRBV2	NA	TRBJ1-1	NA	CASSNGGIYTEAFF	TGTGCCAGCAGCAACGGCGGGATTTACACTGAAGCTTTCTTT
TRBV19	TRBD2	TRBJ2-7	few	CASSSLGTSGRAYEQYF	TGTGCCAGTAGTTCCTTAGGGACTAGCGGGAGGGCCTACGAGCAGTACTTC
TRBV5-4	NA	TRBJ2-1	once	CASSSGQQVNEQFF	TGTGCCAGCAGCTCCGGACAGCAAGTTAATGAGCAGTTCTTC
TRBV18	TRBD1	TRBJ1-3	NA	CASSPGDRETGNTIYF	TGTGCCAGCTCACCAGGCGACAGGGAAACTGGAAACACCATATATTTT
TRBV10-2	NA	TRBJ2-5	NA	CASIRGFHRSETQYF	TGCGCCAGCATCCGCGGGTTTCATCGTAGCGAGACCCAGTACTTC
TRBV5-6	TRBD2	TRBJ2-5	NA	CASRPGFGAGVKTQYF	TGTGCCAGCAGACCGGGGTTCGGGGCGGGGGTGAAGACCCAGTACTTC
TRBV7-8	TRBD2	TRBJ2-1	NA	CASSSPETSGDNEQFF	TGTGCCAGCAGCTCGCCCGAGACTAGCGGGGACAATGAGCAGTTCTTC
TRBV7-9	TRBD1	TRBJ1-1	NA	CASRLLGQGRFHEAFF	TGTGCCAGCAGGCTATTGGGACAGGGGCGATTTCATGAAGCTTTCTTT
TRBV7-8	NA	TRBJ2-7	NA	CASSLAREYEQYF	TGTGCCAGCAGCTTAGCTCGGGAGTACGAGCAGTACTTC
TRBV27	TRBD2	TRBJ2-1	once	CASSLREGPYNEQFF	TGTGCCAGCAGTTTACGGGAGGGCCCCTACAATGAGCAGTTCTTC
TRBV27	TRBD2	TRBJ2-7	NA	CASRRRLDRLTRLAAYEQYF	TGTGCCAGCAGACGCCGACTGGACAGACTAACGAGACTAGCGGCCTACGAGCAGTACTTC
TRBV6-4	TRBD2	TRBJ2-2	once	CASRGGRTSGCNTGELFF	TGTGCCAGCAGAGGAGGGAGGACTAGCGGGTGTAACACCGGGGAGCTGTTTTTT
TRBV6-5	NA	TRBJ1-2	NA	CASTRVARLSYGYTF	TGTGCCAGCACCCGCGTGGCCCGACTGAGCTATGGCTACACCTTC
TRBV9	NA	TRBJ1-4	once	CASSVGVATNEKLFF	TGTGCCAGCAGCGTAGGGGTAGCGACTAATGAAAAACTGTTTTTT
TRBV11-2	TRBD2	TRBJ2-1	NA	CASSSLSGGPYNEQFF	TGTGCCAGCAGCTCCCTCTCGGGAGGCCCCTACAATGAGCAGTTCTTC
TRBV5-1	NA	TRBJ2-5	once	CASSGRDFKETQYF	TGCGCCAGCTCAGGCAGGGACTTCAAAGAGACCCAGTACTTC
TRBV6-5	NA	TRBJ2-3	NA	CASRDHSASTDTQYF	TGTGCCAGCAGAGACCACAGTGCTAGCACAGATACGCAGTATTTT
TRBV5-1	TRBD1	TRBJ2-3	few	CASSSTGSTDTQYF	TGCGCCAGCAGCTCGACAGGGTCCACAGATACGCAGTATTTT
TRBV28	NA	TRBJ2-7	NA	CASRYSLRSYEQYF	TGTGCCAGCAGGTATTCCCTGAGATCCTACGAGCAGTACTTC
TRBV11-2	TRBD2	TRBJ2-1	NA	CASSRQILAAPGNEQFF	TGTGCCAGCAGCCGACAAATACTAGCGGCGCCCGGAAATGAGCAGTTCTTC
TRBV6-1	NA	TRBJ1-2	NA	CASTGRLRGYTF	TGTGCCAGCACTGGGAGGCTACGGGGCTACACCTTC
TRBV23-1	TRBD1	TRBJ2-1	once	CASSPADRDYNEQFF	TGCGCCAGCAGCCCCGCCGACAGGGACTACAATGAGCAGTTCTTC
TRBV6-5	NA	TRBJ2-2	NA	CASSYRLADTGELFF	TGTGCCAGCAGTTACAGGCTAGCAGACACCGGGGAGCTGTTTTTT
TRBV6-5	TRBD2	TRBJ2-5	NA	CASSYSLAYQETQYF	TGTGCCAGCAGTTACTCACTAGCGTACCAAGAGACCCAGTACTTC
TRBV25-1	NA	TRBJ2-3	NA	CASSEPGAGDTQYF	TGTGCCAGCAGTGAACCTGGAGCGGGAGATACGCAGTATTTT
TRBV4-1	TRBD2	TRBJ2-7	NA	CASSARLAGGSREQYF	TGCGCCAGCAGCGCCCGGCTAGCGGGGGGCAGCAGGGAGCAGTACTTC
TRBV6-6	NA	TRBJ1-1	NA	CASTPRGFGDEAFF	TGTGCCAGCACCCCCAGGGGTTTTGGGGATGAAGCTTTCTTT
TRBV5-1	NA	TRBJ2-5	NA	CASSTSLYQETQYF	TGCGCCAGCAGCACATCGTTGTACCAAGAGACCCAGTACTTC
TRBV5-8	TRBD1	TRBJ2-7	NA	CASGDRGTYEQYF	TGTGCCAGCGGGGACAGGGGAACCTACGAGCAGTACTTC
TRBV4-1	TRBD2	TRBJ2-1	NA	CASSPHWGVAGASYSYNEQFF	TGCGCCAGCAGCCCTCACTGGGGGGTAGCGGGGGCCAGCTACTCCTACAATGAGCAGTTCTTC
TRBV7-2	NA	TRBJ2-2	NA	CASSFEVGELFF	TGTGCCAGCAGCTTTGAGGTTGGGGAGCTGTTTTTT
TRBV18	NA	TRBJ2-3	NA	CASSPARDTQYF	TGTGCCAGCTCACCGGCCAGGGATACGCAGTATTTT
TRBV5-6	NA	TRBJ2-2	NA	CASSPSPGLTGELFF	TGTGCCAGCAGCCCCAGTCCTGGACTGACCGGGGAGCTGTTTTTT
TRBV6-5	NA	TRBJ2-1	NA	CASSGRGYEQFF	TGTGCCAGCAGTGGAAGGGGGTATGAGCAGTTCTTC
TRBV6-1	NA	TRBJ1-4	NA	CASSTTGTGEKLFF	TGTGCCAGCAGCACCACAGGAACGGGTGAAAAACTGTTTTTT
TRBV29-1	TRBD1	TRBJ2-7	NA	CSVEEGRTGTYEQYF	TGCAGCGTTGAAGAAGGTCGGACAGGGACCTACGAGCAGTACTTC
TRBV6-4	NA	TRBJ2-3	few	CASSDTGHFTDTQYF	TGTGCCAGCAGTGACACGGGACATTTCACAGATACGCAGTATTTT
TRBV7-9	TRBD2	TRBJ2-5	NA	CSSSRSPGGAGETQYF	TGTTCCAGCAGCCGTTCTCCGGGGGGGGCAGGGGAGACCCAGTACTTC
TRBV29-1	NA	TRBJ1-2	NA	CSARQDSYGYTF	TGCAGCGCACGACAGGATTCTTATGGCTACACCTTC
TRBV10-2	NA	TRBJ2-7	NA	CASTSGDLGEQYF	TGCGCCAGCACATCGGGGGACCTTGGAGAGCAGTACTTC
TRBV6-5	TRBD1	TRBJ2-7	NA	CASSRGQSYEQYF	TGTGCCAGCAGCCGGGGACAGTCCTACGAGCAGTACTTC
TRBV18	NA	TRBJ2-1	NA	CASSPDSNEQFF	TGTGCCAGCTCACCGGACAGTAATGAGCAGTTCTTC
TRBV6-5	TRBD1	TRBJ2-7	few	CASRLRDRVYEQYF	TGTGCCAGCAGGCTCCGGGACAGGGTCTACGAGCAGTACTTC
TRBV27	NA	TRBJ1-6	NA	CASSPGGASSPLHF	TGTGCCAGCAGCCCGGGGGGCGCGAGTTCACCCCTCCACTTT
TRBV12-5	NA	TRBJ1-5	NA	CASGFRGQHPNQPQHF	TGTGCTAGTGGTTTTCGAGGACAGCACCCAAATCAGCCCCAGCATTTT